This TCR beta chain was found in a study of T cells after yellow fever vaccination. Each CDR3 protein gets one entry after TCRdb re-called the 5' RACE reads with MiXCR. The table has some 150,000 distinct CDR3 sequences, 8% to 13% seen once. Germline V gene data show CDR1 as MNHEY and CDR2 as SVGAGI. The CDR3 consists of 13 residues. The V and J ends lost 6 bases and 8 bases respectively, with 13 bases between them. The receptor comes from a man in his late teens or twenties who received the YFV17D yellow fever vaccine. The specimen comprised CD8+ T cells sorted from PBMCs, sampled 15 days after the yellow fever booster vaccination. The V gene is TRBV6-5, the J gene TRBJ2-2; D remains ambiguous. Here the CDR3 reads CASSPSLLGELFF. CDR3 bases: TGTGCCAGCAGCCCTTCGTTGCTGGGGGAGCTGTTTTTT.